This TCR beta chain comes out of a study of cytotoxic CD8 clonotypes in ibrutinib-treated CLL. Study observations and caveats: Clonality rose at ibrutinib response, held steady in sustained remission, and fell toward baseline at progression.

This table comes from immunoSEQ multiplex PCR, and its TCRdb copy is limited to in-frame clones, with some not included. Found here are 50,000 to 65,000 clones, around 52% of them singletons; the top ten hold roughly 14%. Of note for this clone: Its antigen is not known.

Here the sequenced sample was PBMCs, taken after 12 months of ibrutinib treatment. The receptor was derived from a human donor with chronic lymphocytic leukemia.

CDR3 in DNA: TGTGCCAGCAGTTCCATAATCAGGGGGGCCAACTATGGCTACACCTTC. It yields the protein CASSSIIRGANYGYTF. The J gene is TRBJ1-2, the V gene TRBV27, with 7 bases aligning to TRBD1. CDR3 size: 16 residues. Germline V gene lookup returns CDR1 MNHEY and CDR2 SMNVEV (reference sequence). The V segment lost 4 bases and the J segment 2 bases; nucleotides outside the gene matches: 10.